This T cell receptor (beta chain) was recorded in a study of T-cell memory formation after mild COVID-19. General study findings and limits: Shrinking CD4+ clones resided mostly in CM and EM, and CD8+ ones in EMRA.

The CDR3 is made up of 15 amino acids. The junction had 2 bases not matched to a gene; V was cut back by 2 bases and J by 3 bases. In germline, CDR1 is KGHDR, CDR2 SFDVKD. 5'RACE primed at constant segments yielded TCR alpha and TCR beta cDNA libraries bearing sample barcodes and UMIs. One entry per CDR3 protein, called by TCRdb with MiXCR from the 5' RACE reads. The table records approximately 300,000 distinct CDR3 sequences, roughly 15% of them present only once. As regards this clonotype: The target antigen is unknown.

The sample comprised PBMCs or a T cell subset sorted from them (not recorded which). The chain carries TRBV24-1 and TRBJ2-5, with TRBD1 matching 10 bases. The sequence came from a man aged 18 to 30 who had mild COVID-19 (a few samples of this study predate the infection). Cell type and time point are not known. This CDR3 reads CATSDSGTGEETQYF. DNA of the CDR3: TGTGCCACCAGTGATTCCGGGACAGGGGAAGAGACCCAGTACTTC.